This TCR beta chain was identified in a study of neurological immune-mediated disorders. As for this clonotype: Possible read error: a much larger clone is one base away.

One entry per CDR3 protein, called by TCRdb with MiXCR from the 5' RACE reads. The data show about 120,000 distinct CDR3 sequences, about 3.2% seen once. V trimming: 6 bases; J trimming: 7 bases; junction bases outside the gene matches: 1. The germline gives CDR1 LNHDA, CDR2 SQIVND (reference sequence). This CDR3 has 12 amino acids. Sample: PBMCs. The chain combines TRBV19 with TRBJ2-2; 8 bases are shared with TRBD1. The sequence was obtained from a woman between 25 and 40 years old with multiple sclerosis. Here the CDR3 reads CASRTGDGELFF. CDR3 coding DNA: TGTGCCAGTAGGACAGGGGACGGGGAGCTGTTTTTT.